The clone carrying this T cell receptor beta chain was seen many times. Germline CDR1 reads LGHDT; CDR2 reads YNNKEL (reference sequence). Trimming at V came to 4 bases and at J to 6 bases, leaving 3 bases not matched to a gene. CDR3 length equals 14 residues. Individually, cDNA molecules had unique molecular identifiers attached to them. TCRdb redid the calling of the 5' RACE reads with MiXCR, one entry per CDR3 protein. The repertoire holds approximately 70,000 distinct CDR3 sequences, with about 4.9% as singletons. The sample is drawn from a study of early T cells in non-severe SARS-CoV-2 infection.

Sequenced here: whole blood, sampled at baseline. The chain employs TRBV3-1 and TRBJ1-6; 7 bases fit TRBD1. The sequence was obtained from an adult who was a healthcare worker with PCR-confirmed SARS-CoV-2 infection or an uninfected control (not recorded which). The donor label of this sample is uncertain. CDR3 region: CASSPGTANSPLHF. CDR3 sequence (DNA): TGTGCCAGCAGCCCCGGGACAGCTAATTCACCCCTCCACTTT.